Shown below are 5 T cell receptor beta chains from a single sample sequenced in a study of blood T cell repertoires in COVID-19. Sequencing used immunoSEQ multiplex PCR; TCRdb keeps in-frame clones, though not all of them. The sample consists of about 260,000 clones, 88% of them appearing once. The specimen sequenced was peripheral blood. Source of these receptors: a human donor in a cohort sampled during active COVID-19.

This clone occurred once. This chain links TRBV7-2 with TRBJ2-7, with a tentative D call TRBD2 (5 bases). Germline lookup yields CDR1 SGHTA and CDR2 FQGNSA. V lost 2 bases and J lost 2, with 25 bases in between. CDR3 size: 19 residues. CDR3 protein: CASSLYRGLGGYPTYEQYF. The CDR3 bases are TGTGCCAGCAGCTTATATCGAGGACTCGGCGGCTACCCTACCTACGAGCAGTACTTC.

This sequence joins TRBV5-1 and TRBJ2-7; the D gene is possibly TRBD2 (6 bases). The CDR3 extends over 11 amino acids. Germline CDR1 SGHRS, CDR2 YFSETQ. The V gene lost 5 bases and the J gene lost 7 bases, with 10 bases spanning the gap. The DNA of the CDR3 is TGCGCCAGCAGGGACGCGGGGGAGCAGTACTTC. Amino acids: CASRDAGEQYF.

The chain uses TRBV27 and TRBJ1-6; D is perhaps TRBD1 (5 bases). V lost 3 bases and J 11 bases, leaving 14 bases between the germline ends. This CDR3 has 14 residues. Germline CDR1 and CDR2: MNHEY and SMNVEV (reference sequence). CDR3 region: CASSLQGGLPPLHF. DNA for the CDR3: TGTGCCAGCAGTTTGCAGGGTGGTTTGCCACCCCTCCACTTT.

The chain recombines TRBV7-2 with TRBJ2-2; TRBD2 might be the D (5 bases). CDR1 and CDR2 from the germline V gene are SGHTA and FQGNSA. Between the trimmed V and J ends, which lost 5 bases and 0 bases, there was a span of 13 bases. This CDR3 contains 16 residues. This CDR3 is CASSQTSGTNTGELFF. CDR3 nucleotide sequence: TGTGCCAGCAGCCAAACATCCGGGACGAACACCGGGGAGCTGTTTTTT.

The rearrangement links TRBV7-9 to TRBJ2-2; D perhaps matches TRBD2 (5 bases). This CDR3 is 17 amino acids long. CDR1 is SEHNR, CDR2 FQNEAQ, per germline (reference sequence). Trimming pared 2 bases from V and 5 bases from J, leaving 18 bases between. The CDR3 reads CASSLFISRGRTGELFF. In DNA form, the CDR3 reads TGTGCCAGCAGCTTATTTATCTCCCGGGGTAGGACCGGGGAGCTGTTTTTT.